This T cell receptor beta chain is from a study of CD8 T cells in ankylosing spondylitis. Overall study results and limits: Clones linked to disease were reported to show significant enrichment in matched ankylosing spondylitis synovial fluid. There were earlier reports of some motif variants in reactive arthritis synovial fluid and blood. Seemingly distinctive of ankylosing spondylitis blood was a TCR beta motif formed by eight highly homologous variants.

The CDR3 has 14 amino acids. Trimming removed 10 bases at V and 0 bases at J, with 15 bases between. CDR1 is LNHDA, CDR2 SQIVND, per germline (reference sequence). Researchers built TCR beta libraries using quantitative 5'-RACE with molecular barcodes. Each CDR3 protein is one row after TCRdb ran MiXCR on the 5' RACE reads. The profile shows roughly 240,000 distinct CDR3 sequences, approximately 8% of them singletons. At least ten counts were recorded for this clonotype. The antigen remains unidentified. The sequenced sample was blood, either unsorted or a sorted T cell fraction (not recorded which). This chain links TRBV19 with TRBJ1-1, with D unclear. The source of this sequence is a female donor with ankylosing spondylitis or in good health (not recorded which). CDR3 bases: TGTGCCACCGGTCGCCTGGACCTGAACACTGAAGCTTTCTTT. Amino acids: CATGRLDLNTEAFF.